This T cell receptor beta chain was identified in a study of CD8 T cells in Susac syndrome. In blood CD8+ and CD4+ T cells, TCR beta underwent sequencing. TEMRA cells were FACS-enriched, with CD8+ and CD4+ T cells isolated negatively. Germline CDR1 reads SQVTM; CDR2 reads ANQGSEA. This CDR3 is built from 12 residues. Trimming stripped 7 bases from V and 5 bases from J, with 14 bases between. RNA amounts of about 0.5 to 1 ug underwent reverse transcription with random hexamers. Across 54 Vbeta and 13 Jbeta, immunoSEQ multiplex PCR amplified TCR beta CDR3. TCRdb recomputed calls from the immunoSEQ multiplex PCR reads with MiXCR, one row per CDR3 protein. This table has about 180,000 distinct CDR3 sequences, more than 90% appearing once. In its sample, this clonotype was seen once. Its antigen is not identified. Study findings and constraints: An acknowledgment was made by the study that its TCR sequencing and HLA analysis involved relatively few individuals.

This sequence originates from a human donor with multiple sclerosis. The sequenced sample was CD4+ T cells from PBMCs. The chain links TRBV29-1 to TRBJ2-5; tentative D call: TRBD1 (6 bases). The CDR3: CSAYKGDETQYF. The CDR3 bases are TGCAGCGCCTATAAGGGGGATGAGACCCAGTACTTC.